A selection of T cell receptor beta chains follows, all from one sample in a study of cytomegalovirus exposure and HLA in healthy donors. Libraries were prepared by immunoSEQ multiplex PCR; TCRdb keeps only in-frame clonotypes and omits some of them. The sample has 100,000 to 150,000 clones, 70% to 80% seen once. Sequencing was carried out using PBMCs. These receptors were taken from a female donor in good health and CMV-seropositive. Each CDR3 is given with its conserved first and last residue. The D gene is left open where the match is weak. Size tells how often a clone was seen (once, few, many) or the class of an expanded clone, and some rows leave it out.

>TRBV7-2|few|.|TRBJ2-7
CASSLAWAPYEQYF
TGTGCCAGCAGCTTAGCCTGGGCCCCCTACGAGCAGTACTTC
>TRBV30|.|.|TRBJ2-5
CAWSGQVETQYF
TGTGCCTGGAGTGGACAAGTAGAGACCCAGTACTTC
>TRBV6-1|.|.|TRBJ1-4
CASITDATNEKLFF
TGTGCCAGCATCACAGATGCAACTAATGAAAAACTGTTTTTT
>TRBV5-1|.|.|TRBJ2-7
CASSGEWGINEQYF
TGCGCCAGCAGCGGGGAGTGGGGAATCAACGAGCAGTACTTC
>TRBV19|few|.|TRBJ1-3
CASSGRFNSGNTIYF
TGTGCCAGTAGTGGCCGTTTTAACTCTGGAAACACCATATATTTT
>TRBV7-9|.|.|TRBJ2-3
CASSPIGAASTDTQYF
TGTGCCAGCAGCCCCATTGGGGCAGCTTCCACAGATACGCAGTATTTT
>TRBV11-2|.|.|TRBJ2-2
CASSLQGRGGELFF
TGTGCCAGCAGCTTGCAGGGGAGAGGCGGGGAGCTGTTTTTT
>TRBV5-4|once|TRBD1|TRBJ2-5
CASSLAGQSGTQYF
TGTGCCAGCAGCTTGGCGGGACAGTCTGGGACCCAGTACTTC
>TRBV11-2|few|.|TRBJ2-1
CASSLSVEGEQFF
TGTGCCAGCAGCTTAAGTGTGGAGGGTGAGCAGTTCTTC
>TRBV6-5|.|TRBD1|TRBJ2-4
CASSYSTGPAKNIQYF
TGTGCCAGCAGTTACTCGACAGGGCCGGCCAAAAACATTCAGTACTTC
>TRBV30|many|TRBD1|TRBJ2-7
CAWSTGQGIHEQYF
TGTGCCTGGAGTACGGGACAGGGTATCCACGAGCAGTACTTC
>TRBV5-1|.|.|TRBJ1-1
CASSLQGGNTEAFF
TGCGCCAGCAGCTTACAGGGCGGGAACACTGAAGCTTTCTTT
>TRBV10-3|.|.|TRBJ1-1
CAISWGPETEAFF
TGTGCCATCAGTTGGGGGCCGGAGACTGAAGCTTTCTTT
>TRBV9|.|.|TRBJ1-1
CASSETFSTEAFF
TGTGCCAGCAGCGAAACTTTTTCCACTGAAGCTTTCTTT
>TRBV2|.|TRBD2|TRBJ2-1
CASSSRGLAGVAQAQFF
TGTGCCAGCAGCTCCAGGGGACTAGCGGGAGTAGCTCAGGCGCAGTTCTTC
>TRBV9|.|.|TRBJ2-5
CASSGDRKQETQYF
TGTGCCAGCAGCGGCGACAGAAAACAAGAGACCCAGTACTTC
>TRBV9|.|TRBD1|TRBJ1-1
CASSVAGGSNTEAFF
TGTGCCAGCAGCGTCGCAGGGGGCTCGAACACTGAAGCTTTCTTT
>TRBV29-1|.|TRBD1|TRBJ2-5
CSVDGQGAVGTQYF
TGCAGCGTTGATGGGCAGGGGGCGGTGGGGACCCAGTACTTC
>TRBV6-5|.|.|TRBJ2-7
CASSPSQAGYEQYF
TGTGCCAGCAGTCCCAGTCAGGCAGGGTACGAGCAGTACTTC
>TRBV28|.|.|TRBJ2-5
CASSLNTGETQYF
TGTGCCAGCAGTTTAAATACTGGAGAGACCCAGTACTTC
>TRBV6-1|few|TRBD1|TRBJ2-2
CASNRDRGVTGELFF
TGTGCCAGCAACCGAGACAGGGGGGTAACCGGGGAGCTGTTTTTT
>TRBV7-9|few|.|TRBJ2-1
CASSPTVNEQFF
TGTGCCAGCAGCCCGACAGTAAATGAGCAGTTCTTC
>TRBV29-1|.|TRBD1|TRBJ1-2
CSARQGYDGYTF
TGCAGCGCAAGACAGGGATATGATGGCTACACCTTC
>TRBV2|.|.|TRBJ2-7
CASTRSYEQYF
TGTGCCAGCACACGTAGCTACGAGCAGTACTTC
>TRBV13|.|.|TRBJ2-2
CASSSNTGELFF
TGTGCCAGCAGCTCTAACACCGGGGAGCTGTTTTTT
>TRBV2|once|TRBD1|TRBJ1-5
CASRGTGGSNQPQHF
TGTGCCAGCCGCGGGACAGGGGGTAGCAATCAGCCCCAGCATTTT
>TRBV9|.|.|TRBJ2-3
CASSVGATSTDTQYF
TGTGCCAGCAGCGTAGGTGCCACTAGCACAGATACGCAGTATTTT
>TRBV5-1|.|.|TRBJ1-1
CASSATGYHEAFF
TGCGCCAGCAGCGCTACAGGGTACCATGAAGCTTTCTTT
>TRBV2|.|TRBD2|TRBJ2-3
CASAAGSGSTDTQYF
TGTGCCAGCGCTGCTGGTAGCGGGAGCACAGATACGCAGTATTTT
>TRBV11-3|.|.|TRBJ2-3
CASSFGTQLTDTQYF
TGTGCCAGCAGCTTCGGGACACAATTAACAGATACGCAGTATTTT
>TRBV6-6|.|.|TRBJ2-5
CASRGGHGQETQYF
TGTGCCAGCAGAGGCGGACACGGCCAAGAGACCCAGTACTTC
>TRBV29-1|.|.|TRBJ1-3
CSVDGGNTIYF
TGCAGCGTTGACGGTGGAAACACCATATATTTT
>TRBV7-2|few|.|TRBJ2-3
CASSLIVESTDTQYF
TGTGCCAGCAGCTTGATTGTCGAGAGCACAGATACGCAGTATTTT
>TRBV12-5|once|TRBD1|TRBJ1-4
CASGLVIGQGGEKLFF
TGTGCTAGTGGTTTGGTAATAGGACAGGGAGGAGAAAAACTGTTTTTT
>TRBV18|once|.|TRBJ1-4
CASSPTTGDATNEKLFF
TGTGCCAGCTCACCAACGACAGGAGATGCAACTAATGAAAAACTGTTTTTT
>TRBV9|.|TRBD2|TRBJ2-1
CASSEGLADYNEQFF
TGTGCCAGCAGCGAGGGACTAGCAGACTACAATGAGCAGTTCTTC
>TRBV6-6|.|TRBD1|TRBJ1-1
CASSYANRGNTEAFF
TGTGCCAGCAGTTACGCTAACAGGGGGAACACTGAAGCTTTCTTT
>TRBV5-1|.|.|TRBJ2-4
CASGQGAGYIQYF
TGCGCCAGCGGCCAGGGAGCGGGCTACATTCAGTACTTC
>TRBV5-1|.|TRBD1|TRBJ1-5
CASSLRPGQGTSNQPQHF
TGCGCCAGCAGCTTAAGACCGGGACAGGGGACCAGCAATCAGCCCCAGCATTTT
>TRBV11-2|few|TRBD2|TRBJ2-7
CASSLNDAGRDLPYEQYF
TGTGCCAGCAGCTTAAACGATGCAGGGAGGGACCTTCCCTACGAGCAGTACTTC
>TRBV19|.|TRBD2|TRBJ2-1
CASGLAGGLGNEQFF
TGTGCCAGCGGACTAGCGGGGGGGCTTGGCAATGAGCAGTTCTTC
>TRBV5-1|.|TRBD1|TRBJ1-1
CASSVNGQDNTEAFF
TGCGCCAGCAGCGTAAATGGACAGGATAACACTGAAGCTTTCTTT
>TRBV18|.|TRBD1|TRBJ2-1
CASSPPGQGAFNEQFF
TGTGCCAGCTCACCACCCGGCCAGGGGGCGTTCAATGAGCAGTTCTTC
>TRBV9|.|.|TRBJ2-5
CASSVGTRGETQYF
TGTGCCAGCAGCGTAGGGACAAGGGGAGAGACCCAGTACTTC
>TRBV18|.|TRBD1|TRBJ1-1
CASSPGQGYTEAFF
TGTGCCAGCTCACCGGGACAGGGATACACTGAAGCTTTCTTT
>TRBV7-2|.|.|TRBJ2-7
CASSLARGDYEQYF
TGTGCCAGCAGCTTAGCGCGAGGGGACTACGAGCAGTACTTC
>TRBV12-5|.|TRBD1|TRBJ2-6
CASGLDRGAGANVLTF
TGTGCTAGTGGTTTGGACAGGGGAGCTGGGGCCAACGTCCTGACTTTC
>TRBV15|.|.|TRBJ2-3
CATSRVTPQDTQYF
TGTGCCACCAGCAGAGTCACGCCTCAGGATACGCAGTATTTT
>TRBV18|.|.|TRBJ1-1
CATGQYNTEAFF
TGTGCCACAGGACAGTACAACACTGAAGCTTTCTTT
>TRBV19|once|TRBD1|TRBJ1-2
CASSRDRGAYGYTF
TGTGCCAGTAGTAGGGACAGGGGTGCCTATGGCTACACCTTC
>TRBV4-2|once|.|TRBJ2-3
CASSQGLVIGTDTQYF
TGTGCCAGCAGCCAAGGACTAGTAATCGGCACAGATACGCAGTATTTT
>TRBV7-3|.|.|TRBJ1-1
CASSLTSTPGGLNTEAFF
TGTGCCAGCAGCTTAACTTCCACGCCCGGCGGGCTGAACACTGAAGCTTTCTTT
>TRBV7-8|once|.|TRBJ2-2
CASSWGGANTGELFF
TGTGCCAGCAGCTGGGGCGGAGCGAACACCGGGGAGCTGTTTTTT
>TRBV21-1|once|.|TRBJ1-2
CASSKGQGINYGYTF
TGTGCCAGCAGCAAGGGACAGGGGATCAACTATGGCTACACCTTC
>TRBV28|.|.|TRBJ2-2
CASSLIGGGTGELFF
TGTGCCAGCAGTTTAATAGGGGGAGGGACCGGGGAGCTGTTTTTT
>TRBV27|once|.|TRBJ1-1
CASSPSWARANTEAFF
TGTGCCAGCAGTCCATCCTGGGCGAGGGCTAACACTGAAGCTTTCTTT
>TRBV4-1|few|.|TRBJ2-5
CASSQDTGRETQYF
TGCGCCAGCAGCCAAGACACAGGGCGGGAGACCCAGTACTTC
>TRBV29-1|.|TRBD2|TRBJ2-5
CSVLGLAGAETQYF
TGCAGCGTCCTGGGACTAGCGGGAGCAGAGACCCAGTACTTC